The present TCR beta chain was sequenced within a study of patients and donors after allogeneic stem cell transplantation. The CDR3 runs to 15 residues. Trimming pared 0 bases from V and 5 bases from J, leaving 12 bases between. CDR1 and CDR2 (germline): SGHDT, YYEEEE. TCRdb recomputed calls from the RT-PCR reads with MiXCR, one row per CDR3 protein. The profile shows about a million distinct CDR3 sequences, under 20% of them singletons. The TCR originated in a human donor who was either an allogeneic HSCT recipient or a stem cell or donor lymphocyte infusion donor (not recorded which). It is not recorded whose cells these are; they may come from a transplant donor. The chain employs TRBV5-6 and TRBJ1-5; weak D call: TRBD1 (5 bases). Input material: blood, either unsorted or a sorted T cell fraction (not recorded which). The CDR3 bases are TGTGCCAGCAGCTTGGGCGGGGGGATAGATCAGCCCCAGCATTTT. Its protein is CASSLGGGIDQPQHF.